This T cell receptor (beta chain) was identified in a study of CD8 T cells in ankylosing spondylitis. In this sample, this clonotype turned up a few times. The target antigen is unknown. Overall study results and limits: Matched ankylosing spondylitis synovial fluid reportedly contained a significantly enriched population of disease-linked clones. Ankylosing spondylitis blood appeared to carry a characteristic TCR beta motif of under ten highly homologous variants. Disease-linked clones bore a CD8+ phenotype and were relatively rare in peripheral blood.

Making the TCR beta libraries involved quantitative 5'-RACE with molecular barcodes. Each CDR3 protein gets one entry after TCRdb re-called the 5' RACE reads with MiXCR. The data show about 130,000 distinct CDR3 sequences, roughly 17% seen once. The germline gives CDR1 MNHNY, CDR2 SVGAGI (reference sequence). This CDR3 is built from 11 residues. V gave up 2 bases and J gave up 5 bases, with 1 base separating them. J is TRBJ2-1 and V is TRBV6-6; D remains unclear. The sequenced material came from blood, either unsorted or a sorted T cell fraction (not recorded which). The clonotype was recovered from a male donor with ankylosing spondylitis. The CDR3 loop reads CASSYNNEQFF. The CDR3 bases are TGTGCCAGCAGTTACAACAATGAGCAGTTCTTC.